This paragraph reports one T cell receptor (beta chain). These data are taken from a study of T cell repertoires in cytomegalovirus infection. Study in general: Public signatures in TCR beta pointed to CMV infection and matching HLA type.

One entry per CDR3 protein, called by TCRdb with MiXCR from the reads. Among 400,000 to 550,000 distinct CDR3 sequences listed, about 10% were seen once. Germline V gene sequence: CDR1 SEHNR, CDR2 FQNEAQ (reference sequence). Trimming took off 1 base at V and 5 bases at J, with 11 bases between the two ends. CDR3 length: 14 residues. The clonotype comes from a human donor in good health (CMV status not recorded). Some clones in this sample may be carry-over from other donors' samples. Sequencing used PBMCs. The chain carries TRBV7-9 and TRBJ1-1, with D possibly matching TRBD1 (5 bases). In DNA, the CDR3 is TGTGCCAGCAGCTTAGTAGGGGTTCAAACTGAAGCTTTCTTT. Translation gives CASSLVGVQTEAFF.